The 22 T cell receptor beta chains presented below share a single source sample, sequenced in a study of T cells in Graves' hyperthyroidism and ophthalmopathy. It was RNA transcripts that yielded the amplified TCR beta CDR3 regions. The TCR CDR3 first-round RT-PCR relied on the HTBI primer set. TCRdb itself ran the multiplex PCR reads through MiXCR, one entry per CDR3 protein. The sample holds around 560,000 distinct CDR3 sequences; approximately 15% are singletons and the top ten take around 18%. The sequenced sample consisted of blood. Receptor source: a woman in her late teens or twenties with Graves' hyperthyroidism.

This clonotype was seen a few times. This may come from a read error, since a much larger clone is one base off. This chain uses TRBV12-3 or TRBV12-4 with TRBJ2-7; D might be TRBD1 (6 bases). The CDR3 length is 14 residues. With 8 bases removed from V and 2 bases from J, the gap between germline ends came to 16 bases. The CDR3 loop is CASGSGTHAYEQYF. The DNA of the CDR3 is TGTGCCAGCGGGTCCGGGACACACGCCTACGAGCAGTACTTC.

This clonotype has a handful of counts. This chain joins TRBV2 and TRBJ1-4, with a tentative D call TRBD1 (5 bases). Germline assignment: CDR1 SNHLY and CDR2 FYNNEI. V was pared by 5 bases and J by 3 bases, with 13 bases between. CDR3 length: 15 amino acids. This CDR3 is CASSRRQHANEKLFF. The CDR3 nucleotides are TGTGCCAGCAGTAGAAGACAGCACGCTAATGAAAAACTGTTTTTT.

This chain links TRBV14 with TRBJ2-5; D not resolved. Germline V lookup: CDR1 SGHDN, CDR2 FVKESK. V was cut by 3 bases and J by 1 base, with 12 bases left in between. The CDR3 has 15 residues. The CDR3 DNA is TGTGCCAGCAGCCAGGAGCATCGCCTCCAAGAGACCCAGTACTTC. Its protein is CASSQEHRLQETQYF.

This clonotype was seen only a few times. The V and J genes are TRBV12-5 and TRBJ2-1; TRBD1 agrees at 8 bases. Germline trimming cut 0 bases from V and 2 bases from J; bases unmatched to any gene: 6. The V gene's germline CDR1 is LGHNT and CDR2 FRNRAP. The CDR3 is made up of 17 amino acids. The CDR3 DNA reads TGTGCTAGTGGTTTGGTATCAGGACAGGGACCCTACAATGAGCAGTTCTTC. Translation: CASGLVSGQGPYNEQFF.

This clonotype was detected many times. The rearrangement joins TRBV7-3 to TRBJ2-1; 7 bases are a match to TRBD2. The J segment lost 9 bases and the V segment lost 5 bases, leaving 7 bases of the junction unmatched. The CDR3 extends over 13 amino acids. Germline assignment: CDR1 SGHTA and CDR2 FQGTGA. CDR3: CASSQQRDAEQFF. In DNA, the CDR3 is TGTGCCAGCAGCCAGCAGCGGGATGCTGAGCAGTTCTTC. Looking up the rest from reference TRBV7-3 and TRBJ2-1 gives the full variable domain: GAGVSQTPSNKVTEKGKYVELRCDPISGHTALYWYRQSLGQGPEFLIYFQGTGAADDSGLPNDRFFAVRPEGSVSTLKIQRTERGDSAVYLCASSQQRDAEQFFGPGTRLTVL.

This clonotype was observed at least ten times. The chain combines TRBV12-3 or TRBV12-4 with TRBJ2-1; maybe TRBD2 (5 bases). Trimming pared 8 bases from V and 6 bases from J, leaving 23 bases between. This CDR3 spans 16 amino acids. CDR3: CASAPVKRDMGNEQFF. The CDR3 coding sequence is TGTGCCAGCGCCCCCGTTAAGAGGGATATGGGCAATGAGCAGTTCTTC.

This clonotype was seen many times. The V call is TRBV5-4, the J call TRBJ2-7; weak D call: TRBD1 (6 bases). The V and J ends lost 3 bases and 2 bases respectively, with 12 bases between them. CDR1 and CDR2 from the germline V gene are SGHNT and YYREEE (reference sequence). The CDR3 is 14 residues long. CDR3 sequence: CASSSAGTTYEQYF. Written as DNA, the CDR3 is TGTGCCAGCAGCTCAGCCGGGACAACCTACGAGCAGTACTTC.

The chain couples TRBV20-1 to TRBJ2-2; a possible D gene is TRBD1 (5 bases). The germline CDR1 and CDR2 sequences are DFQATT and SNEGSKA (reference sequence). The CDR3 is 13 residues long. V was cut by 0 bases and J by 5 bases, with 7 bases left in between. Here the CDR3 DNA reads TGCAGTGCTAGAGATCCAGGGACCGGGGAGCTGTTTTTT. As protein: CSARDPGTGELFF.

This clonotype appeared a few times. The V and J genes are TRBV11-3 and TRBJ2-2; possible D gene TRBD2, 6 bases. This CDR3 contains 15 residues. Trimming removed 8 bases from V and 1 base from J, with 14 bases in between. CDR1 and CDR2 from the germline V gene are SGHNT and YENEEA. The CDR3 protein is CASGAGGRNTGELFF. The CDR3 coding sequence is TGTGCCAGCGGCGCTGGGGGGAGGAACACCGGGGAGCTGTTTTTT.

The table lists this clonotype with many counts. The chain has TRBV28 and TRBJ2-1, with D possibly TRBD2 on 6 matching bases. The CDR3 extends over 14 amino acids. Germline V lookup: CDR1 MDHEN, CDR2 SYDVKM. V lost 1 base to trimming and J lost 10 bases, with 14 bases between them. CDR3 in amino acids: CASSLYGGRGEQFF. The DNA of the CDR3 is TGTGCCAGCAGTTTATATGGGGGGAGAGGAGAGCAGTTCTTC.

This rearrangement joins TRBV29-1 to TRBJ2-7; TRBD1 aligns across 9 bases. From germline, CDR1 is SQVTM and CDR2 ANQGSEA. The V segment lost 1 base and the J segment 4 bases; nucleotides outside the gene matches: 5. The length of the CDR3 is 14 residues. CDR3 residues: CSVEVPGTGYEQYF. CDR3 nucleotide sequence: TGCAGCGTTGAAGTCCCCGGGACAGGGTACGAGCAGTACTTC.

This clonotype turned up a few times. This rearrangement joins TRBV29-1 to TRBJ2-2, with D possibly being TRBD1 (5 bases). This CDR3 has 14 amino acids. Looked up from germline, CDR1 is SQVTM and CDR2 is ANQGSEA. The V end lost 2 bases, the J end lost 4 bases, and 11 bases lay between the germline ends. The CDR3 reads CSVETGKSTGELFF. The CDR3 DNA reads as TGCAGCGTTGAAACAGGAAAAAGCACCGGGGAGCTGTTTTTT.

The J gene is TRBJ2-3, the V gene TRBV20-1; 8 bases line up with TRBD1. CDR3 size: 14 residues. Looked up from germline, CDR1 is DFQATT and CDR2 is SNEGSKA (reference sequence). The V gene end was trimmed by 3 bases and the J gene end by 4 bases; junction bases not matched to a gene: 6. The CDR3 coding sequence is TGCAGTGCTAGGGGCAGGGGGCCGGCAGATACGCAGTATTTT. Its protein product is CSARGRGPADTQYF.

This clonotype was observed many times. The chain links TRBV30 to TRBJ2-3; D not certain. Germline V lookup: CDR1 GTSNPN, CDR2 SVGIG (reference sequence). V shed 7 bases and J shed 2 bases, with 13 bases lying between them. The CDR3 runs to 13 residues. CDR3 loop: CASPVGNTDTQYF. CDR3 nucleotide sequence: TGTGCCTCGCCCGTGGGAAACACAGATACGCAGTATTTT.

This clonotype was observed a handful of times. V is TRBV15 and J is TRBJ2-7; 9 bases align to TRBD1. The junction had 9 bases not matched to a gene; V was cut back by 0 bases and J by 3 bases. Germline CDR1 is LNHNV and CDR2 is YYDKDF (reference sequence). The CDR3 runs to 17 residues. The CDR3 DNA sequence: TGTGCCACCAGCAGAGATTCGGGGGGACAGGGAAGCTACGAGCAGTACTTC. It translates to CATSRDSGGQGSYEQYF.

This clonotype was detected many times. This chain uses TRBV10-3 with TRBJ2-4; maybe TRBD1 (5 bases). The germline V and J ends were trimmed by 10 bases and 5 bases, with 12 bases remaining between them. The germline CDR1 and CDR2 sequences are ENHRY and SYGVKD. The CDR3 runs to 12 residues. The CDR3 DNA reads TGTGCCACAGGACAAGGGGAAAACATTCAGTACTTC. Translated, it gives CATGQGENIQYF.

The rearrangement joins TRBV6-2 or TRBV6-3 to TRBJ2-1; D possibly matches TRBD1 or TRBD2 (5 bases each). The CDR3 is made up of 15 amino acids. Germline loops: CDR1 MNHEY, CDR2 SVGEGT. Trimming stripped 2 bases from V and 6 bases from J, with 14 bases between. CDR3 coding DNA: TGTGCCAGCAGTTACGGGGGTCCCCCGGCCAATGAGCAGTTCTTC. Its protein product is CASSYGGPPANEQFF.

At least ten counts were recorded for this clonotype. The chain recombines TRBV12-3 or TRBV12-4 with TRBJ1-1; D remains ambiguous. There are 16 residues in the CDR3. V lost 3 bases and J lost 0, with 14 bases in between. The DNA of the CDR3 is TGTGCCAGCAGTTTTTTCCGCGACAACATGAACACTGAAGCTTTCTTT. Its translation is CASSFFRDNMNTEAFF.

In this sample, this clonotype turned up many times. CDR3 DNA sequence: TGCAGTGCTAGTGGGCAGGGGGGTTGGGAGCAGTACTTC. Translation: CSASGQGGWEQYF. The chain has TRBV20-1 and TRBJ2-7, with D perhaps matching TRBD1 (7 bases). The CDR3 extends over 13 amino acids. V was clipped by 3 bases and J by 7 bases, with 16 bases between them. Germline-derived CDR1 and CDR2 are DFQATT and SNEGSKA (reference sequence).

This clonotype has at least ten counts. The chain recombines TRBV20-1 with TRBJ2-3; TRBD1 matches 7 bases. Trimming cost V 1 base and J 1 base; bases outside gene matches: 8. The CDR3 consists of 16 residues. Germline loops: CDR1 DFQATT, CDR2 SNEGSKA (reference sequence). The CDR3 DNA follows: TGCAGTGCTAGAGGCCCCACAGGGACAGGCACAGATACGCAGTATTTT. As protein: CSARGPTGTGTDTQYF.

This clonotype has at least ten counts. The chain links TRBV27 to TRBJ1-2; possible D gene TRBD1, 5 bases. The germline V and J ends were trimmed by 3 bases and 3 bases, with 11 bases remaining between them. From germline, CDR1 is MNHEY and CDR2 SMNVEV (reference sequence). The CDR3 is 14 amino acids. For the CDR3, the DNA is TGTGCCAGCAGTTTTTTGGGGACCGACTATGGCTACACCTTC. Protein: CASSFLGTDYGYTF.

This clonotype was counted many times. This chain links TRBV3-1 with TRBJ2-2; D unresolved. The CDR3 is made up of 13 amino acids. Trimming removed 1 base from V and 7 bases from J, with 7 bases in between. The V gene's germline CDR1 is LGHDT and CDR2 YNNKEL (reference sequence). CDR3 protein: CASSQGGIGELFF. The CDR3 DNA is TGTGCCAGCAGCCAAGGGGGAATCGGGGAGCTGTTTTTT.